These 4 T cell receptor beta chains originate from one sample sequenced in a study of response to subunit inactivated influenza vaccine. TCRdb processed the RT-PCR reads anew with MiXCR; each CDR3 protein has one entry. Altogether about 500,000 distinct CDR3 sequences are present, approximately 15% being singletons, with the ten largest covering 3%. Material: CD4+ T cells sorted from PBMCs, obtained 23 to 25 months after vaccination. The receptors come from a man aged 45 to 70 who received an inactivated influenza vaccine.

This clonotype was detected only a few times. This chain uses TRBV6-5 with TRBJ2-6; D not certain. The V end lost 0 bases, the J end lost 2 bases, and 17 bases lay between the germline ends. Germline V gene data show CDR1 as MNHEY and CDR2 as SVGAGI. The length of the CDR3 is 19 residues. This CDR3 reads CASSYSTGGGFAGANVLTF. As DNA, the CDR3 is TGTGCCAGCAGTTACTCGACCGGCGGCGGTTTTGCTGGGGCCAACGTCCTGACTTTC.

This clonotype was found a few times. The chain uses TRBV9 and TRBJ1-2, with D uncertain. Germline V lookup: CDR1 SGDLS, CDR2 YYNGEE. CDR3 length: 14 amino acids. Trimming removed 0 bases at V and 4 bases at J, with 10 bases between. CDR3 loop: CASSVDSSSYGYTF. CDR3 sequence (DNA): TGTGCCAGCAGCGTAGATTCAAGTAGCTATGGCTACACCTTC.

The V gene is TRBV6-6, the J gene TRBJ1-5; a weak D match, TRBD1 (6 bases). V lost 7 bases and J lost 5, with 9 bases in between. Germline loops: CDR1 MNHNY, CDR2 SVGAGI (reference sequence). This CDR3 has 12 amino acids. This CDR3 is CASKQGYQPQHF. CDR3 sequence (DNA): TGTGCCAGCAAACAGGGTTATCAGCCCCAGCATTTT.

The J gene is TRBJ2-5, the V gene TRBV5-1; the D gene is possibly TRBD1 (5 bases). The germline V gene has CDR1 SGHRS and CDR2 YFSETQ. Trimming pared 1 base from V and 5 bases from J, leaving 18 bases between. There are 16 residues in the CDR3. The CDR3 DNA follows: TGCGCCAGCAGCTTGTGGGGCGACACCTCGAGCGAGACCCAGTACTTC. Protein product: CASSLWGDTSSETQYF.